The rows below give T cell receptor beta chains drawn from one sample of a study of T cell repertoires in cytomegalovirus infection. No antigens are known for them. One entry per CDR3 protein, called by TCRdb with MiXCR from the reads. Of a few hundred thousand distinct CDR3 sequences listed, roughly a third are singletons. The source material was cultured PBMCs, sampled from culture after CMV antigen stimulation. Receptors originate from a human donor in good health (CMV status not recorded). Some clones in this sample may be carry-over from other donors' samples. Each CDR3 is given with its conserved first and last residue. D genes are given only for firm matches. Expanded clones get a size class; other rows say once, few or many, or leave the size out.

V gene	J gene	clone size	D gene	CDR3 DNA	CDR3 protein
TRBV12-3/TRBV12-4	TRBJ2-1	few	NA	TGTGCCAGCAGCAACTATGAGCAGTTCTTC	CASSNYEQFF
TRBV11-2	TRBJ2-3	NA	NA	TGTGCCAGCAGCTTAGCTAGGAGCCCACGCACAGATACGCAGTATTTT	CASSLARSPRTDTQYF
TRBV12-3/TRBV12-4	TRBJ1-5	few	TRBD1	TGTGCCAGCAGACTTGGACAGGGGAGAGAAAGCAATCAGCCCCAGCATTTT	CASRLGQGRESNQPQHF
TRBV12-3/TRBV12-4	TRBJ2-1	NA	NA	TGTGCCAGCAGTGCGACAGGATCTAACAATGAGCAGTTCTTC	CASSATGSNNEQFF
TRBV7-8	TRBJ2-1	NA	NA	TGTGCCAGCAGCGGGAATAGAACACCGTACAATGAGCAGTTCTTC	CASSGNRTPYNEQFF
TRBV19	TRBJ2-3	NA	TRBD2	TGTGCCAGTACCGCCGGGACTAGCGGAGCGCAGTATTTT	CASTAGTSGAQYF
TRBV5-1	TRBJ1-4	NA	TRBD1	TGCGCCAGCAGCCAGGGGGATGAAAAACTGTTTTTT	CASSQGDEKLFF
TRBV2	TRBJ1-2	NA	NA	TGTGCCAGCAGCCTCAAAACAGGGTTATTCTATGGCTACACCTTC	CASSLKTGLFYGYTF
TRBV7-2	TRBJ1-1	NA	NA	TGTGCCAGCAGCTTAGGGTTGTCTGAAGCTTTCTTT	CASSLGLSEAFF
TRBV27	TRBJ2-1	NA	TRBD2	TGTGCCAGCAGTTCGCGACTAGCGGTGAGCCGTTACAATGAGCAGTTCTTC	CASSSRLAVSRYNEQFF
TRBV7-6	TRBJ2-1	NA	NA	TGTGCCAGCAGCTTAAGGGCGGGCCGGGGGTACTCCTACAATGAGCAGTTCTTC	CASSLRAGRGYSYNEQFF
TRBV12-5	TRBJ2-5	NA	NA	TGTGCTAGTGGCTTACAAGAGACCCAGTACTTC	CASGLQETQYF
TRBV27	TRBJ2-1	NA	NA	TGTGCCAGCAGTTTACGGGAGACAGTTTACGACAATGAGCAGTTCTTC	CASSLRETVYDNEQFF
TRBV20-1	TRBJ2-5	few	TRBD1	TGCAGTGCTAGATTAGCGGGGACAGGGGGTCAAGAGACCCAGTACTTC	CSARLAGTGGQETQYF
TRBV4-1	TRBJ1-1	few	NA	TGCGCCAGCAGCCAAGACCAGCACACTGAAGCTTTCTTT	CASSQDQHTEAFF
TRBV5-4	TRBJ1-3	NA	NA	TGTGCCAGCAGCTTGACAAATGGAAACACCATATATTTT	CASSLTNGNTIYF
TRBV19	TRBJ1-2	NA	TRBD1	TGTGCCACCCTGGACGGACAGGGAACCTTAGCTAACTATGGCTACAACTTC	CATLDGQGTLANYGYNF
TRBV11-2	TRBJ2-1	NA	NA	TGTGCCAGCAGCTTAGACTTAGGGTCTACGGGCCACTACAATGAGCAGTTCTTC	CASSLDLGSTGHYNEQFF
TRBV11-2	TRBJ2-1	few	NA	TGTGCCAGCAGCCAAAATGAGGGTGAGCAGTTCTTC	CASSQNEGEQFF
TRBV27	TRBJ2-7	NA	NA	TGTGCCAGCAGCCCTTTGGAGAGCTCCTACGAGCAGTACTTC	CASSPLESSYEQYF
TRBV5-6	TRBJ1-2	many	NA	TGTGCCAGCAGCTTGACAGGGATCTATGGCTACACCTTC	CASSLTGIYGYTF
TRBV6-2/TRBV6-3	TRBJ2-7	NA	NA	TGTGCCAGCAGTTACGGAATAACCTACGAGCAGTACTTC	CASSYGITYEQYF
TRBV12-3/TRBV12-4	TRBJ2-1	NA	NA	TGTGCCAGCAGTTTAGGGTTGGGGCAGTTCTTC	CASSLGLGQFF
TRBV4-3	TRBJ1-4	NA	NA	TGCGCCAGCAGCCAATCTAGGAGAGCAAGGGAAAAACTGTTTTTT	CASSQSRRAREKLFF
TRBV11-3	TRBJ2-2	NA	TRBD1	TGTGCCAGCAGCCCCAGGGGGCTAAGCATCGGGGAGCTGTTTTTT	CASSPRGLSIGELFF
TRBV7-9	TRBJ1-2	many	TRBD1	TGTGCCAGCAGCCTCTCTCGGGACAGCTCAGCGGGAGGCTACACCTTC	CASSLSRDSSAGGYTF
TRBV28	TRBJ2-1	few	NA	TGTGCCAGCAGTTCGGTGGAGGACTGGGATGAGCAGTTCTTC	CASSSVEDWDEQFF
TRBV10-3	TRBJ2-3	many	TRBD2	TGTGCCATCAGTGAGTCTCTAGCGGTGGGCACAGATACGCAGTATTTT	CAISESLAVGTDTQYF
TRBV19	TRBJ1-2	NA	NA	TGTGCCAGTAGCCGCTGGGGGCCGGTCTATGGCTACACCTTC	CASSRWGPVYGYTF
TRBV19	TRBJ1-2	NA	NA	TGTGCCAGTAGCCCGACAGCAGCAGTAAGCTATGGCTACACCTTC	CASSPTAAVSYGYTF
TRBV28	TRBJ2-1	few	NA	TGTGCCAGCAGACAACTGCAAAAGCAGTTCTTC	CASRQLQKQFF
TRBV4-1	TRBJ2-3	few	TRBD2	TGCGCCAGCAGCTCCCAGCCCGGGACTAGCGGGAGCACAGATACGCAGTATTTT	CASSSQPGTSGSTDTQYF
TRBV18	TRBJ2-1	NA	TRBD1	TGTGCCAGCTCAAGACAGGGCTTTTACAATGAGCAGTTCTTC	CASSRQGFYNEQFF
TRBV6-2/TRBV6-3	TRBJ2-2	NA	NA	TGTGCCAGCAGTTACTCGACAGGAACAGGAGGAACCGGGGAGCTGTTTTTT	CASSYSTGTGGTGELFF
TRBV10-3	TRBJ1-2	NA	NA	TGTGCCATCAGTGAGACAACGACCGAAAAGGGCTACACCTTC	CAISETTTEKGYTF
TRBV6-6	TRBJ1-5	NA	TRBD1	TGTGCCAGCAGTTCCGGGACAGGGAGGGAAAGCAATCAGCCCCAGCATTTT	CASSSGTGRESNQPQHF
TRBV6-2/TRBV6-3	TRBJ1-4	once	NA	TGTGCCAGCAGTTCGCCGGGCCGCTCTGGGGGCGAAAAACTGTTTTTT	CASSSPGRSGGEKLFF
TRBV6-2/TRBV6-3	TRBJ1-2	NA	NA	TGTGCCAGCAGTTACTCACTGACAGTCGGCTACACCTTC	CASSYSLTVGYTF
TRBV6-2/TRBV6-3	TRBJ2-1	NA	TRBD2	TGTGCCAGCAGTTACAGCTTAGCGGGCCCCAATGAGCAGTTCTTC	CASSYSLAGPNEQFF
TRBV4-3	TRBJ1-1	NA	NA	TGCGCCAGCAGCCTTAGCTTCAGGGACGGCACTGAAGCTTTCTTT	CASSLSFRDGTEAFF
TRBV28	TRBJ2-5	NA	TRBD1	TGTGCCAGCAGTCCTCAACAGGGGGCAGGGGAGACCCAGTACTTC	CASSPQQGAGETQYF